This TCR beta chain was documented in a study of blood T cell repertoires in COVID-19. In the study overall: Both acute and convalescent COVID-19 samples were obtained from the United States, Italy and Spain.

This CDR3 is built from 14 residues. The germline V gene encodes CDR1 MNHEY and CDR2 SVGAGI. V was pared by 5 bases and J by 5 bases, with 13 bases between. Libraries were prepared by immunoSEQ multiplex PCR; TCRdb keeps only in-frame clonotypes and omits some of them. The sample includes 89,000 or so clones, approximately 86% of them seen just once. This chain connects TRBV6-5 to TRBJ1-5; D ambiguous. Sequenced material: peripheral blood. This TCR came from a human donor in a cohort sampled during active COVID-19. The CDR3 DNA reads TGTGCCAGCAGTACGGGTCCCGGGGATCAGCCCCAGCATTTT. This sequence encodes CASSTGPGDQPQHF.